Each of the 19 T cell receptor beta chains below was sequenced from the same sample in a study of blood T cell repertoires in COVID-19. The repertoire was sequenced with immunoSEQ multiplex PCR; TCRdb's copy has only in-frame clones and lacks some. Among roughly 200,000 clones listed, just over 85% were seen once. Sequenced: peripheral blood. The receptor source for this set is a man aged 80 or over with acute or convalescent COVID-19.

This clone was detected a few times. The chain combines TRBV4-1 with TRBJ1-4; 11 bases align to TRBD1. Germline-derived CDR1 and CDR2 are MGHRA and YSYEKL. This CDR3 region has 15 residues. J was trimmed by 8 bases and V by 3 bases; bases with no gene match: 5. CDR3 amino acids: CASSQAGTGGEKLFF. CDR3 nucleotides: TGCGCCAGCAGCCAGGCCGGGACAGGGGGGGAAAAACTGTTTTTT.

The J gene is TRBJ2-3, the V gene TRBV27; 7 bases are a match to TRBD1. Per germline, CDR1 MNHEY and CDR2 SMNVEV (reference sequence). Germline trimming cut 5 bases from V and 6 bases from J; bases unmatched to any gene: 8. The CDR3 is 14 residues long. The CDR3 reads CASSPRQGWDTQYF. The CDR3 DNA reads TGTGCCAGCAGTCCTCGACAGGGATGGGATACGCAGTATTTT.

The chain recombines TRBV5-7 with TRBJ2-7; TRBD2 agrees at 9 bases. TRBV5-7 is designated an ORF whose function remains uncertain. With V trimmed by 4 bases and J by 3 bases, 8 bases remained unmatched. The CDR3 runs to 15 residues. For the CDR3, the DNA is TGTGCCAGCAGCGCGACTAGCGGTACCTACTACGAGCAGTACGTC. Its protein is CASSATSGTYYEQYV.

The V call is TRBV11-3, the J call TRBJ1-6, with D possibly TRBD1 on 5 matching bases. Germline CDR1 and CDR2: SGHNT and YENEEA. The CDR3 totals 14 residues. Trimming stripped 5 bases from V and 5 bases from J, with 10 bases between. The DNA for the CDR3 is TGTGCCAGCAGCCCGGGCAGGGATAATTCACCCCTCCACTTT. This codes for CASSPGRDNSPLHF. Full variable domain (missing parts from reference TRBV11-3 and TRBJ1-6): EAGVVQSPRYKIIEKKQPVAFWCNPISGHNTLYWYLQNLGQGPELLIRYENEEAVDDSQLPKDRFSAERLKGVDSTLKIQPAELGDSAVYLCASSPGRDNSPLHFGNGTRLTVT.

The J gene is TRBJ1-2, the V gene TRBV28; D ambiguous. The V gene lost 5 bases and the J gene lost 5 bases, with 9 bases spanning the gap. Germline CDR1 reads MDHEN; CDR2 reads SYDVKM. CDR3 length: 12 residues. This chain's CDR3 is CASSTAGYGYTF. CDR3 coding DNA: TGTGCCAGCAGTACCGCGGGGTATGGCTACACCTTC.

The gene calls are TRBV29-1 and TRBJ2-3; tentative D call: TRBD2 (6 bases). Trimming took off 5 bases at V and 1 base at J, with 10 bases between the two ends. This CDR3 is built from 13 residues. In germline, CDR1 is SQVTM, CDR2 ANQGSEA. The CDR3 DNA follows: TGCAGCGTTCCGGGACTCGGCACAGATACGCAGTATTTT. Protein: CSVPGLGTDTQYF.

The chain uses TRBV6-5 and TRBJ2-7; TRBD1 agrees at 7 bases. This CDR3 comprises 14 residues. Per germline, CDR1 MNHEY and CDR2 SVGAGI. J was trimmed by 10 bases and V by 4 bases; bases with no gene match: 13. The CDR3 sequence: CASSSNTFTGEQYV. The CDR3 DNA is TGTGCCAGCAGTTCAAATACCTTTACAGGGGAACAGTACGTC.

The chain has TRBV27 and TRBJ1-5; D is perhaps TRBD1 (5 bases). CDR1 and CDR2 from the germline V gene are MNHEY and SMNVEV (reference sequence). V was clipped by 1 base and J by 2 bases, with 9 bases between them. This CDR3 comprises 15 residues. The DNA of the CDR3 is TGTGCCAGCAGTTTATGGGGGGAAGGCAATCAGCCCCAGCATTTT. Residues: CASSLWGEGNQPQHF.

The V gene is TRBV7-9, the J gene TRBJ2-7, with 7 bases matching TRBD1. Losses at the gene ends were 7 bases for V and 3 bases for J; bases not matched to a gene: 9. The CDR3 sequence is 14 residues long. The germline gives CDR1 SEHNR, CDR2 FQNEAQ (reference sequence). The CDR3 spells CASTRTGGLYEQYF. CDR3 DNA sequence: TGTGCCAGCACCCGGACAGGTGGCCTCTACGAGCAGTACTTC.

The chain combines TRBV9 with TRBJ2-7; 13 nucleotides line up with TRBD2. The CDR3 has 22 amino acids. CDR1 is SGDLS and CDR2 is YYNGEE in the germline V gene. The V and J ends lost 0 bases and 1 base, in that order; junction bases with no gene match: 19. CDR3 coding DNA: TGTGCCAGCAGCGTAGAGGAGCGGTGGGAAACCGGGACTAGCGGGACTTCCTACGAGCAGTACGTC. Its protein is CASSVEERWETGTSGTSYEQYV.

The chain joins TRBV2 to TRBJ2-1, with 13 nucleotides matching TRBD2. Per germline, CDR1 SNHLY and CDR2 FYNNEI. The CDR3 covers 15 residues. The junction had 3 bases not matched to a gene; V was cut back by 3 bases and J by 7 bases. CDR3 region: CASSDGTSGANEQFF. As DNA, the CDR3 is TGTGCCAGCAGTGATGGGACTAGCGGGGCAAATGAGCAGTTCTTC.

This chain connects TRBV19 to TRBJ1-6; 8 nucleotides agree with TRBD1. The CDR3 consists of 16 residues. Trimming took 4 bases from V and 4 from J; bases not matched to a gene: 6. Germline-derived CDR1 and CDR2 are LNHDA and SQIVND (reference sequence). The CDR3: CASSTTGAIYNSPLHF. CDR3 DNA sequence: TGTGCCAGTAGTACGACAGGGGCTATATATAATTCACCCCTCCACTTT.

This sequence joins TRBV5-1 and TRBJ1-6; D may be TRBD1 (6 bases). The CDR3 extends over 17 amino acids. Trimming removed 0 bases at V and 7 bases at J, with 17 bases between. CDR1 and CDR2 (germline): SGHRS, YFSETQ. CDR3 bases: TGCGCCAGCAGCTTGGAGGCAGGGGCTCACGGGAATTCACCCCTCCACTTT. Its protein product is CASSLEAGAHGNSPLHF.

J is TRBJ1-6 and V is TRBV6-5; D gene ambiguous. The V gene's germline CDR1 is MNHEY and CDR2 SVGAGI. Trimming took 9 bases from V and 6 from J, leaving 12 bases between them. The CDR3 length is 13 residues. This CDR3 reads CASNGESNSPLHF. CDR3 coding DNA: TGTGCCAGTAACGGGGAGTCTAATTCACCCCTCCACTTT.

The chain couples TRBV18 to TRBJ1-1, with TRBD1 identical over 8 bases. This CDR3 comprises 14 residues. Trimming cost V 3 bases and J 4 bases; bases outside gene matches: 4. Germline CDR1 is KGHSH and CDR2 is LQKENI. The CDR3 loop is CASSPDREVTEAFF. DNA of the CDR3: TGTGCCAGCTCACCGGACAGGGAGGTCACTGAAGCTTTCTTT.

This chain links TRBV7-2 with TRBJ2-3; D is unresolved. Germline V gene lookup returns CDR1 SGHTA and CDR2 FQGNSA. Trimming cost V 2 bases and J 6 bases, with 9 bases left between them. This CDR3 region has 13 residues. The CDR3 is CASSLSEADTQYF. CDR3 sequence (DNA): TGTGCCAGCAGCTTAAGTGAAGCCGATACGCAGTATTTT.

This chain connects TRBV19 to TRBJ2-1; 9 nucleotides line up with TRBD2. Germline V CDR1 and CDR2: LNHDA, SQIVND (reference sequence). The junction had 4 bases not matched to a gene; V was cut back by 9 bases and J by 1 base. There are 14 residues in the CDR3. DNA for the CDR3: TGTGCCAGCGGCCTAGCGGGGTCCTACAATGAGCAGTTCTTC. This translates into CASGLAGSYNEQFF. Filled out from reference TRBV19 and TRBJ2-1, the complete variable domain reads DGGITQSPKYLFRKEGQNVTLSCEQNLNHDAMYWYRQDPGQGLRLIYYSQIVNDFQKGDIAEGYSVSREKKESFPLTVTSAQKNPTAFYLCASGLAGSYNEQFFGPGTRLTVL.

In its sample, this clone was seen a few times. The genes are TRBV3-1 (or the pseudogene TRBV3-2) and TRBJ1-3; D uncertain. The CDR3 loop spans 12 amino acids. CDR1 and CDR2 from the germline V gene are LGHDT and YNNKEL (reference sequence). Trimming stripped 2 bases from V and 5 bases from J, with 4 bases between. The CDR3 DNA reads TGTGCCAGCAGCCAACTACGAAACACCATATATTTT. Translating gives CASSQLRNTIYF.

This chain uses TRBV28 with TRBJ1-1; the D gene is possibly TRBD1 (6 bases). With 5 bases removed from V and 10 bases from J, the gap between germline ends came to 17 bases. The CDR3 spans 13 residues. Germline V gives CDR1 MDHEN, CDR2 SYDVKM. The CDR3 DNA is TGTGCCAGCAGTAGACCTTCGGGACAAATAGCTTTCTTT. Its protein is CASSRPSGQIAFF.